Below, 26 T cell receptor beta chains from the same sample are listed, as sequenced in a study of blood T cell repertoires in COVID-19. Sequenced by immunoSEQ multiplex PCR; TCRdb stores in-frame clones only, minus some. The data show 150,000 or so clones, 81% seen once. Sequenced: peripheral blood. These receptors were taken from a human donor in a cohort sampled during active COVID-19.

The gene calls are TRBV4-3 and TRBJ1-5; tentative D call: TRBD1 (5 bases). Per germline, CDR1 LGHNA and CDR2 YSLEER. V gave up 1 base and J gave up 5 bases, with 18 bases separating them. This CDR3 is built from 17 residues. The CDR3 reads CASSQVNLTVADQPQHF. CDR3 coding DNA: TGCGCCAGCAGCCAAGTTAATTTGACAGTTGCTGATCAGCCCCAGCATTTT.

J is TRBJ1-2 and V is TRBV7-9; 9 bases map to TRBD1. Germline CDR1 reads SEHNR; CDR2 reads FQNEAQ (reference sequence). The CDR3 covers 15 residues. Trimming cost V 1 base and J 3 bases; bases outside gene matches: 3. CDR3 sequence reads: CASSLGTGDHYGYTF. The CDR3 bases are TGTGCCAGCAGCTTAGGGACAGGGGACCACTATGGCTACACCTTC.

This clone was detected a few times. This chain links TRBV5-5 with TRBJ1-1; 7 bases match TRBD1. From germline, CDR1 is SGHKS and CDR2 YYEKEE (reference sequence). The CDR3 extends over 14 amino acids. J lost 2 bases, V lost 2 bases, and 3 bases had no gene match. The CDR3 DNA is TGTGCCAGCAGCTTCCGGGACAGCAACACTGAAGCTTTCTTT. The encoded protein is CASSFRDSNTEAFF.

The chain uses TRBV7-2 and TRBJ2-1; D ambiguous. The germline gives CDR1 SGHTA, CDR2 FQGNSA. CDR3 length: 13 amino acids. Trimming took 5 bases from V and 1 from J, leaving 6 bases between them. The CDR3 region is CASSINSYNEQFF. Written as DNA, the CDR3 is TGTGCCAGCAGCATAAATTCCTACAATGAGCAGTTCTTC.

The J gene is TRBJ2-7, the V gene TRBV11-2; tentatively, D is TRBD1 (5 bases). The CDR3 has 16 residues. V lost 7 bases, J lost 1 base, and 20 bases lay in between. CDR1 is SGHAT and CDR2 is FQNNGV in the germline V gene. The CDR3 sequence is CASTMGWQGKSYEQYF. The CDR3 bases are TGTGCCAGCACTATGGGATGGCAGGGAAAATCCTACGAGCAGTACTTC.

The chain carries TRBV5-1 and TRBJ1-1; possible D gene TRBD1, 5 bases. V shed 9 bases and J shed 6 bases, with 12 bases lying between them. The CDR3 loop spans 11 amino acids. The germline V gene has CDR1 SGHRS and CDR2 YFSETQ. The CDR3 DNA sequence: TGCGCCACTGGCACGGGGGCTGAAGCTTTCTTT. Encoded protein: CATGTGAEAFF.

This sequence joins TRBV2 and TRBJ2-1, with 7 bases aligning to TRBD2. Germline V gives CDR1 SNHLY, CDR2 FYNNEI. This CDR3 contains 13 residues. V shed 6 bases, J shed 10 bases, and the junction held 9 bases outside the gene matches. DNA of the CDR3: TGTGCCAGCAGGCCCACTCAAGCGGGAGAGCAGTTCTTC. It encodes CASRPTQAGEQFF.

The V gene is TRBV7-8, the J gene TRBJ2-6, with 10 bases identical to TRBD2. Looked up from germline, CDR1 is SGHVS and CDR2 is FQNEAQ. This CDR3 has 18 amino acids. Germline trimming cut 5 bases from V and 0 bases from J; bases unmatched to any gene: 7. The CDR3 DNA sequence: TGTGCCAGCAGCGACCTAGCGGGAGTCCCCTCTGGGGCCAACGTCCTGACTTTC. This encodes CASSDLAGVPSGANVLTF.

The rearrangement uses TRBV6-5 and TRBJ2-1; TRBD2 might be the D (6 bases). The CDR3 is 13 residues long. From germline, CDR1 is MNHEY and CDR2 SVGAGI. Trimming left V 6 bases short and J 6 bases short, with 12 bases between. As DNA, the CDR3 is TGTGCCAGCAGGTACGGGACTCGCAATGAGCAGTTCTTC. It codes for CASRYGTRNEQFF.

The chain recombines TRBV30 with TRBJ2-2, with D possibly TRBD1 on 6 matching bases. The CDR3 spans 15 residues. Trimming removed 7 bases at V and 0 bases at J, with 15 bases between. Germline CDR1 and CDR2: GTSNPN and SVGIG (reference sequence). The CDR3 spells CASSTQGTNTGELFF. The CDR3 nucleotides are TGTGCCTCCAGCACACAGGGAACGAACACCGGGGAGCTGTTTTTT. The variable domain in full, completed from reference TRBV30 and TRBJ2-2, reads SQTIHQWPATLVQPVGSPLSLECTVEGTSNPNLYWYRQAAGRGLQLLFYSVGIGQISSEVPQNLSASRPQDRQFILSSKKLLLSDSGFYLCASSTQGTNTGELFFGEGSRLTVL.

J is TRBJ2-7 and V is TRBV10-3; maybe TRBD2 (6 bases). The CDR3 has 11 residues. Trimming shortened V by 10 bases and J by 6 bases, and 13 bases separated the two germline ends. From germline, CDR1 is ENHRY and CDR2 SYGVKD. The CDR3 region is CASTRDSEQYF. For the CDR3, the DNA is TGTGCCAGTACCAGGGACTCCGAGCAGTACTTC.

CDR3 residues: CSASYGELADTQYF. For the CDR3, the DNA is TGCAGTGCTAGTTATGGAGAACTAGCGGATACGCAGTATTTT. This chain joins TRBV20-1 and TRBJ2-3; 7 bases match TRBD2. The CDR3 is made up of 14 amino acids. Germline assignment: CDR1 DFQATT and CDR2 SNEGSKA (reference sequence). V trimming: 3 bases; J trimming: 6 bases; junction bases outside the gene matches: 9.

This chain links TRBV29-1 with TRBJ1-1, with 10 bases matching TRBD1. The CDR3 length is 14 residues. V gave up 4 bases and J gave up 4 bases; unmatched junction bases: 6. Germline V gene sequence: CDR1 SQVTM, CDR2 ANQGSEA. The CDR3 sequence: CSVGQGARITEAFF. The CDR3, as DNA: TGCAGCGTTGGACAGGGGGCGAGAATCACTGAAGCTTTCTTT.

This rearrangement joins TRBV4-3 to TRBJ2-3; 8 bases map to TRBD2. The V and J ends lost 4 bases and 3 bases, in that order; junction bases with no gene match: 0. Germline CDR1 LGHNA, CDR2 YSLEER. The CDR3 length is 13 residues. DNA for the CDR3: TGCGCCAGCAGCCCGGGGGGGACAGATACGCAGTATTTT. This encodes CASSPGGTDTQYF.

J is TRBJ2-5 and V is TRBV28, with 7 nucleotides matching TRBD1. Germline loops: CDR1 MDHEN, CDR2 SYDVKM. The CDR3 loop spans 13 amino acids. After removal of 6 bases from V and 5 bases from J, the junction contained 6 bases not matched to a gene. CDR3 nucleotide sequence: TGTGCCAGCAGCCGGACAGGAAGTGAGACCCAGTACTTC. Translating gives CASSRTGSETQYF.

This clone was counted a single time. The chain couples TRBV6-2 or TRBV6-3 to TRBJ2-7; 8 nucleotides match TRBD2. Losses at the gene ends were 4 bases for V and 2 bases for J; bases not matched to a gene: 7. CDR1 is MNHEY, CDR2 SVGEGT, per germline. This CDR3 has 15 amino acids. The CDR3 DNA reads as TGTGCCAGCAGTTCTGCGGGGGGACCTCCCTACGAGCAGTACTTC. This gives the protein CASSSAGGPPYEQYF.

The rearrangement joins TRBV27 to TRBJ1-6; tentative D call: TRBD1 (6 bases). Germline CDR1 is MNHEY and CDR2 is SMNVEV (reference sequence). Between the trimmed V and J ends, which lost 6 bases and 7 bases, there was a span of 22 bases. CDR3 length equals 17 residues. The CDR3 region is CASSRNTGSAGNSPLHF. Here the CDR3 DNA reads TGTGCCAGCAGCCGAAACACAGGGTCCGCAGGCAATTCACCCCTCCACTTT.

The rearrangement links TRBV27 to TRBJ2-6; D not resolved. CDR3 length equals 15 residues. CDR1 is MNHEY and CDR2 is SMNVEV in the germline V gene (reference sequence). V was cut by 2 bases and J by 4 bases, with 9 bases left in between. The CDR3 is CASSLLPSGANVLTF. The CDR3 DNA follows: TGTGCCAGCAGTTTACTACCCTCCGGGGCCAACGTCCTGACTTTC.

The genes are TRBV5-1 and TRBJ1-2; 9 bases agree with TRBD1. With 1 base clipped from V and 4 bases from J, the junction kept 11 bases outside the gene matches. Germline V gene data show CDR1 as SGHRS and CDR2 as YFSETQ. This CDR3 region has 17 residues. CDR3 nucleotide sequence: TGCGCCAGCAGCTTGAGGCAAACAGGGGGCAGTGGCTATGGCTACACCTTC. Protein product: CASSLRQTGGSGYGYTF. Full variable domain (remainder filled in from reference TRBV5-1 and TRBJ1-2): KAGVTQTPRYLIKTRGQQVTLSCSPISGHRSVSWYQQTPGQGLQFLFEYFSETQRNKGNFPGRFSGRQFSNSRSEMNVSTLELGDSALYLCASSLRQTGGSGYGYTFGSGTRLTVV.

The chain combines TRBV6-4 with TRBJ1-1, with 8 bases fitting TRBD1. The CDR3 totals 15 residues. From germline, CDR1 is MRHNA and CDR2 SNTAGT. After removal of 5 bases from V and 1 base from J, the junction contained 6 bases not matched to a gene. Here the CDR3 reads CASSPQGATNTEAFF. The CDR3 bases are TGTGCCAGCAGTCCCCAGGGGGCCACGAACACTGAAGCTTTCTTT.

The V call is TRBV2, the J call TRBJ1-2; 7 bases are a match to TRBD1. The V gene's germline CDR1 is SNHLY and CDR2 FYNNEI. The length of the CDR3 is 11 residues. Unmatched junction bases numbered 1, after V lost 7 bases and J lost 5 bases. The CDR3: CASTGGYGYTF. CDR3 in DNA: TGTGCCAGCACAGGGGGTTATGGCTACACCTTC.

The chain is built from TRBV7-9 and TRBJ2-3; 8 bases fit TRBD2. Germline loops: CDR1 SEHNR, CDR2 FQNEAQ (reference sequence). Trimming removed 6 bases from V and 1 base from J; junction bases left unmatched: 3. There are 14 residues in the CDR3. The CDR3 loop reads CASSHSGGTDTQYF. The CDR3 nucleotides are TGTGCCAGCAGTCATAGCGGGGGCACAGATACGCAGTATTTT.

The rearrangement joins TRBV18 to TRBJ1-2; 7 bases align to TRBD1. This CDR3 has 14 amino acids. V lost 8 bases, J lost 7 bases, and 13 bases stayed unmatched. Germline V gene lookup returns CDR1 KGHSH and CDR2 LQKENI. The DNA for the CDR3 is TGTGCCAGCACTCGGGACAGCCAAGAGGGTGGCTACACCTTC. Translating gives CASTRDSQEGGYTF.

V usage is TRBV6-5 and J usage is TRBJ1-2, with D perhaps matching TRBD1 (5 bases). Germline lookup yields CDR1 MNHEY and CDR2 SVGAGI. The CDR3 covers 13 residues. Trimming removed 6 bases at V and 5 bases at J, with 13 bases between. The CDR3 region is CASSYAGSYGYTF. The CDR3 coding sequence is TGTGCCAGCAGCTACGCAGGGTCTTATGGCTACACCTTC.

This chain connects TRBV24-1 to TRBJ1-5; TRBD1 aligns across 7 bases. The CDR3 length is 14 residues. CDR1 is KGHDR, CDR2 SFDVKD, per germline. Trimming removed 4 bases from V and 5 bases from J; junction bases left unmatched: 4. The chain's CDR3 is CATSEQGMDQPQHF. The CDR3 DNA reads as TGTGCCACCAGTGAACAGGGGATGGATCAGCCCCAGCATTTT.

The chain recombines TRBV25-1 with TRBJ2-6, with no clear D. Trimming removed 1 base at V and 0 bases at J, with 4 bases between. The germline V gene encodes CDR1 MGHDK and CDR2 SYGVNS. The length of the CDR3 is 15 residues. The CDR3 spells CASSEFSSGANVLTF. CDR3 DNA sequence: TGTGCCAGCAGTGAATTCAGCTCTGGGGCCAACGTCCTGACTTTC. Based on the CDR3 plus reference TRBV25-1 and TRBJ2-6, the full variable domain is EADIYQTPRYLVIGTGKKITLECSQTMGHDKMYWYQQDPGMELHLIHYSYGVNSTEKGDLSSESTVSRIRTEHFPLTLESARPSHTSQYLCASSEFSSGANVLTFGAGSRLTVL.